This TCR beta chain emerged from a study of OX40 agonist ivuxolimab in advanced cancers. Notes on the research overall: Ivuxolimab was a fully human IgG2 agonistic monoclonal antibody targeting the costimulatory receptor OX40 (CD134). Intravenous ivuxolimab was administered to patients every 2 weeks at six dose levels: 0.01, 0.1, 0.3, 1.5, 3 and 10 mg/kg. Of the roughly 53 patients in dose escalation, approximately 20 had hepatocellular carcinoma, about 15 had melanoma, 9 had renal cell carcinoma and 9 had head and neck cancer. The dose-escalation cohort was about 87% male with a mean age of about 65 years, ranging from about 20 to 80. Prior anti-PD-1, anti-PD-L1 or anti-CTLA-4 therapy was permitted, and checkpoint inhibitors had been received by about 37% of dose-escalation patients. Partial responses occurred in three dose-escalation patients, of whom one had hepatocellular carcinoma and two had cutaneous melanoma. Peripheral TCRbeta sequencing was intended to test whether TCR sequence diversity was altered and clonal T-cell expansion was caused by ivuxolimab. The paper reports the monotherapy dose-escalation portion (N = 52 patients) of the phase I ivuxolimab trial. What the work shows at the level of the full study, not this receptor alone: Low levels of normalized T-cell clonal expansion were also seen in some patients who did not respond. In partial responders in the 0.1-3.0 mg/kg groups, normalized peripheral clonal expansion was found to be among the lowest, especially among CD8+ T cells. After ivuxolimab, more expanded clones were found on average in CD8+ T cells than in CD4+ T cells. Clonal expansion of both CD4+ and CD8+ blood T cells was observed from baseline to week 6 at doses 0.1 to 3.0 mg/kg. Antigen specificity was not determined for the clonally expanded peripheral T cells.

For sequencing of the TCRbeta CDR3 region, genomic DNA was extracted from the sorted cells. The immunoSEQ Assay was used to sequence the TCRbeta CDR3 regions. TCRdb holds this immuneACCESS table with in-frame rearrangements only. Some clones are missing; in checked studies, unresolved V genes explain under half, and the rest has no known cause. The sample table records about 62,000 clones; 79% of these occur just once. The ten largest clonotypes hold approximately 10% of the sample. CDR1 is given as SGHNT and CDR2 as YYREEE, both from the germline V gene (reference sequence). The CDR3 covers 18 residues, taking in both the cysteine and the phenylalanine. Here the CDR3 DNA is all that survives: 54 bases in frame from base 1. V and J are truncated by 0 bases and 6 bases respectively, leaving an intervening sequence of 19 bases. Patients with a history of autoimmune disease or receiving systemic immunosuppression were excluded from the trial. In every dose cohort, peripheral blood was drawn for TCR sequencing at baseline, cycle 4 day 1, and cycle 7 day 1. Samples were obtained from an open-label, multicenter, first-in-human phase I dose-escalation trial of ivuxolimab. Adults with locally advanced or metastatic melanoma, renal cell, hepatocellular, or head and neck squamous cell carcinoma were enrolled in the trial. Before TCR sequencing, CD4+ T cells and CD8+ T cells were sorted from peripheral blood as separate populations.

Comment on this clone: This receptor's antigen is unknown. Base-call qualities are not available, and no considerably larger clone is one nucleotide away.

The material was CD4+ or CD8+ T cells sorted from blood, obtained in a trial of the OX40 agonist ivuxolimab. The rearranged segments are TRBV5-4 and TRBJ1-6; too little of a D gene remains to name it. The receptor was isolated from an adult with an advanced solid tumor such as melanoma, head and neck, liver or kidney cancer. The CDR3 has the sequence CASSLGPFSRTGNSPLHF. The sequenced DNA: TGTGCCAGCAGCTTGGGACCGTTCTCCCGGACGGGTAATTCACCCCTCCACTTT.